This T cell receptor (beta chain) was found in a study of CD8+ T cells in alopecia areata. In the study overall: Treated patients swallowed 5 to 10 mg of oral tofacitinib twice daily.

Reverse transcription of extracted RNA yielded cDNA, which provided the sequencing template. Repertoires were generated with immunoSEQ multiplex PCR, while TCRdb's copy carries only in-frame clones and drops some. The sample has about 220,000 clones; more than 45% are singletons. The CDR3 extends over 16 amino acids. The germline V gene has CDR1 SGHTA and CDR2 FQGNSA. V was shortened by 3 bases and J by 4 bases, with 15 bases between the two germline ends. The sample's treatment: oral pan-JAK inhibitor, 5-10 mg twice daily. The receptor was isolated from a human donor with alopecia areata. The chain recombines TRBV7-2 with TRBJ2-2; the D call may be TRBD1 or TRBD2 (7 bases each). The specimen was CD4+ T cells sorted from blood, collected at week 4, from a patient treated with tofacitinib. In DNA, the CDR3 is TGTGCCAGCAGCTTGAAGACAGGGAGGGCCACCGGGGAGCTGTTTTTT. This encodes CASSLKTGRATGELFF.